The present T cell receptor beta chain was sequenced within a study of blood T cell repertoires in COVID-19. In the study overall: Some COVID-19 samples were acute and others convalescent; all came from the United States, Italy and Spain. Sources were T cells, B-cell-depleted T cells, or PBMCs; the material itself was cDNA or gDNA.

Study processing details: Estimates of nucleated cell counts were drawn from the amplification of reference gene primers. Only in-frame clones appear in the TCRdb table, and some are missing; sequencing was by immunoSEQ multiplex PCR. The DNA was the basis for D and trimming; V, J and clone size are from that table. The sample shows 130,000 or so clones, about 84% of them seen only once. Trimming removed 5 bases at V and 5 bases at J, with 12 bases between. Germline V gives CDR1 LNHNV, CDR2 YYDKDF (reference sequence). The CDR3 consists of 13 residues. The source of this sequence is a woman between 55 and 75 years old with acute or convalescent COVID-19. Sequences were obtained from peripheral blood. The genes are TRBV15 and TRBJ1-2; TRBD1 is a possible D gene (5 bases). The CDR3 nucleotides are TGTGCCACCAGCCCAACACGGGGGTATGGCTACACCTTC. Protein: CATSPTRGYGYTF.